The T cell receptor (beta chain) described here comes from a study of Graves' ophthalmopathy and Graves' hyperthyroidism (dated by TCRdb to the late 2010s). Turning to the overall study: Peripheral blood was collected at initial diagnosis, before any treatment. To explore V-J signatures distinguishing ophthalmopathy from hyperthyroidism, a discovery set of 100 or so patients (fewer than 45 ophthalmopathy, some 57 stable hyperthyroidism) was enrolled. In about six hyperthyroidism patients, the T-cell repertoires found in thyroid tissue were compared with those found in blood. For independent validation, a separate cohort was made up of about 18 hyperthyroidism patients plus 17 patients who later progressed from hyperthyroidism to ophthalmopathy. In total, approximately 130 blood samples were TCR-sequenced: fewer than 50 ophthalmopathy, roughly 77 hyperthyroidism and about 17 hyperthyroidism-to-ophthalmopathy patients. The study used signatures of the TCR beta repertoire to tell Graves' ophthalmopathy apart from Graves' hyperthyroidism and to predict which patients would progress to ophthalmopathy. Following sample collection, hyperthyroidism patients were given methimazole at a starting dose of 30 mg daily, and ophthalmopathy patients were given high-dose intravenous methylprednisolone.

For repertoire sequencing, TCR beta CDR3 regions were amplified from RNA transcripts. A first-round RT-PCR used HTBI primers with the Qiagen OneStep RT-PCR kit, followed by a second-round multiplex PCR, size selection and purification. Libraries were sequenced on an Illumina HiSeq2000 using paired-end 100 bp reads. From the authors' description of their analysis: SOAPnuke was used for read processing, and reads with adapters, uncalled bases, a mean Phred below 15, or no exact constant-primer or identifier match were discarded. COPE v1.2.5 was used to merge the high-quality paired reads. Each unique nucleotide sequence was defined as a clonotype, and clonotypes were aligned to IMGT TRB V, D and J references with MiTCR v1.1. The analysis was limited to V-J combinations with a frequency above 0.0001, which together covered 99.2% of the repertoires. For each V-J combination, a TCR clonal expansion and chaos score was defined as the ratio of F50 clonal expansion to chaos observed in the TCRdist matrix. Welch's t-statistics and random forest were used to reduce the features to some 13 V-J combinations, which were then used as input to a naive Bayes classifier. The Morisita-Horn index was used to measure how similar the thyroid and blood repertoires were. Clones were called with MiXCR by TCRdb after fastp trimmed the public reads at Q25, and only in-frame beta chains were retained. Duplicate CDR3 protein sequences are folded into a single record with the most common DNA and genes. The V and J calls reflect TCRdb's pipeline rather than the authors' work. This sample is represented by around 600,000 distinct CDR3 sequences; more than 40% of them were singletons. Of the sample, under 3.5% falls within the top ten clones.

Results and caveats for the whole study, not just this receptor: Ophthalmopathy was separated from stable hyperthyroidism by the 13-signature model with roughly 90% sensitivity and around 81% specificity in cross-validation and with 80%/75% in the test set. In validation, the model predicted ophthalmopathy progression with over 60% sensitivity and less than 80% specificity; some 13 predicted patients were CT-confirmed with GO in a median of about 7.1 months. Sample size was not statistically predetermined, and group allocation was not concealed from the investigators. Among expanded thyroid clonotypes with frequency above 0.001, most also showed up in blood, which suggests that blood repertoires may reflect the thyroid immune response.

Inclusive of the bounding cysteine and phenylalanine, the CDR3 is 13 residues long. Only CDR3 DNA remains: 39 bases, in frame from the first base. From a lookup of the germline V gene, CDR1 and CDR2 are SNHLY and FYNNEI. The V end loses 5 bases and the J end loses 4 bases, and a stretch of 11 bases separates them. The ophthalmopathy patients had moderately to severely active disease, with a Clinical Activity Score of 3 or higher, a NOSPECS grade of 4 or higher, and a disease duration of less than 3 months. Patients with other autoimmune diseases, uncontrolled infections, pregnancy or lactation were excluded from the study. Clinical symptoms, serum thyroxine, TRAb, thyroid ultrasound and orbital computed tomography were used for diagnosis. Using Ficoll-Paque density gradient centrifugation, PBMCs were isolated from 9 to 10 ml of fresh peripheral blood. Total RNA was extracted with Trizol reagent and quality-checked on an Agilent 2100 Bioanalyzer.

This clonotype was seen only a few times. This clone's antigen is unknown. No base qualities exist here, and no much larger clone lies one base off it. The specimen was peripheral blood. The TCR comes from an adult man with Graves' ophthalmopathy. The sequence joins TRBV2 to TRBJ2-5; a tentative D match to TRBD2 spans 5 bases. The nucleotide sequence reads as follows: TGTGCCAGCAGTAGAGGGTGGTCAGAGACCCAGTACTTC. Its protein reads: CASSRGWSETQYF.